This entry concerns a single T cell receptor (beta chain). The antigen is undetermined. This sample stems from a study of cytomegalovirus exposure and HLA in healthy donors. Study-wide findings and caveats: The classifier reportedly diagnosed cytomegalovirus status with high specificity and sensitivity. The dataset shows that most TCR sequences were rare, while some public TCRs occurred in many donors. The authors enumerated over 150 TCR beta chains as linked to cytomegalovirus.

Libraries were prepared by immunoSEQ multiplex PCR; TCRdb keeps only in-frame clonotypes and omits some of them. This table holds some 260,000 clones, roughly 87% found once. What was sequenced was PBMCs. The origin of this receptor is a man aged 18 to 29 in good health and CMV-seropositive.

This CDR3 reads CASSPPMQENTEAFF. As DNA, the CDR3 is TGTGCCAGCTCACCCCCGATGCAAGAGAACACTGAAGCTTTCTTT. The rearrangement joins TRBV18 to TRBJ1-1; D remains ambiguous. Per the germline V gene, CDR1 is KGHSH and CDR2 is LQKENI. The CDR3 extends over 15 amino acids. Trimming cost V 3 bases and J 1 base, with 12 bases left between them. Variable domain in full (rest from reference TRBV18 and TRBJ1-1): NAGVMQNPRHLVRRRGQEARLRCSPMKGHSHVYWYRQLPEEGLKFMVYLQKENIIDESGMPKERFSAEFPKEGPSILRIQQVVRGDSAAYFCASSPPMQENTEAFFGQGTRLTVV.